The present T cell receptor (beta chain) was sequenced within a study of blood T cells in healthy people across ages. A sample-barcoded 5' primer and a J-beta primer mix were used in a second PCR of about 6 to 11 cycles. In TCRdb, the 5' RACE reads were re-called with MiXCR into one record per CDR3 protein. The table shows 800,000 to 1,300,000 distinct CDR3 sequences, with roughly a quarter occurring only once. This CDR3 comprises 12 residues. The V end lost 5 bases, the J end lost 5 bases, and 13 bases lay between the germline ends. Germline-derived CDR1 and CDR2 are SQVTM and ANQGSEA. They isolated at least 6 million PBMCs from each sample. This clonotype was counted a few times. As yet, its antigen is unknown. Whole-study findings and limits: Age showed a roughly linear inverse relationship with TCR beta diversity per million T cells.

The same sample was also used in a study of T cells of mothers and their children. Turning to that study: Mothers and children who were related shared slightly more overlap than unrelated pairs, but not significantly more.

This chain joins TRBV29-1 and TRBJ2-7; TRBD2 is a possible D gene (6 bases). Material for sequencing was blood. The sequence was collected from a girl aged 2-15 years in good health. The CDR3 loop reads CSVRDWSNEQYF. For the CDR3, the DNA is TGCAGCGTTCGGGACTGGTCCAACGAGCAGTACTTC.